These 24 T cell receptor beta chains were sequenced from one sample in a study of T cells after somatic rescue of genetic block. Assay used: immunoSEQ multiplex PCR; TCRdb lists only in-frame clones, some missing. The sample yields tens of thousands of clones, roughly 93% seen once. The sequenced sample consisted of peripheral blood mononuclear cells (PBMCs). The receptors here all came from a man aged 30-40 years.

As concerns this clone: Other DNA sequences in this specimen translate into the identical CDR3. The V and J genes are TRBV9 and TRBJ2-5; D is possibly TRBD2 (6 bases). The V end was cut by 0 bases, the J end by 5 bases, with 8 bases between. Germline values: CDR1 SGDLS, CDR2 YYNGEE. This CDR3 has 13 amino acids. CDR3 DNA: TGTGCCAGCAGCGTAGGTGGGGGGGAGACCCAGTACTTC. Translating it yields CASSVGGGETQYF.

V usage is TRBV18 and J usage is TRBJ1-6; the D gene is possibly TRBD1 (5 bases). Trimming removed 3 bases at V and 9 bases at J, with 12 bases between. Germline CDR1 KGHSH, CDR2 LQKENI. The CDR3 is made up of 14 amino acids. The CDR3 region is CASSPRGVFSPLHF. DNA of the CDR3: TGTGCCAGCTCACCTAGAGGGGTGTTTTCACCCCTCCACTTT.

The J gene is TRBJ1-2, the V gene TRBV7-9; D is perhaps TRBD1 (5 bases). Trimming removed 3 bases from V and 3 bases from J, with 11 bases in between. Per the germline V gene, CDR1 is SEHNR and CDR2 is FQNEAQ (reference sequence). The CDR3 loop spans 14 amino acids. CDR3 bases: TGTGCCAGCAGCTTTCAGGGTTCGGACTATGGCTACACCTTC. It codes for CASSFQGSDYGYTF. The entire variable domain, with the rest obtained from reference TRBV7-9 and TRBJ1-2, is as follows: DTGVSQNPRHKITKRGQNVTFRCDPISEHNRLYWYRQTLGQGPEFLTYFQNEAQLEKSRLLSDRFSAERPKGSFSTLEIQRTEQGDSAMYLCASSFQGSDYGYTFGSGTRLTVV.

This clone appeared a single time. V is TRBV29-1 and J is TRBJ2-5; D is possibly TRBD2 (6 bases). The germline V and J ends were trimmed by 1 base and 3 bases, with 18 bases remaining between them. The CDR3 covers 16 residues. Germline values: CDR1 SQVTM, CDR2 ANQGSEA. The CDR3 sequence is CSVEALGVGLKETQYF. The CDR3 DNA follows: TGCAGCGTTGAAGCGTTGGGGGTGGGACTCAAAGAGACCCAGTACTTC.

This clone was recorded only once. J is TRBJ2-7 and V is TRBV5-1; D perhaps matches TRBD1 (6 bases). Trimming removed 0 bases at V and 2 bases at J, with 18 bases between. This CDR3 region has 17 residues. The germline V gene has CDR1 SGHRS and CDR2 YFSETQ. The CDR3 reads CASSLAEDPGTTYEQYF. The CDR3 region has the DNA TGCGCCAGCAGCTTGGCCGAAGACCCCGGGACAACCTACGAGCAGTACTTC.

This chain connects TRBV19 to TRBJ1-1; the D is unclear. Trimming left V 4 bases short and J 2 bases short, with 20 bases between. The CDR3 runs 17 residues. CDR1 is LNHDA and CDR2 is SQIVND in the germline V gene (reference sequence). The DNA for the CDR3 is TGTGCCAGTAGTACATGGGGTGGCAGCAACTATAACACTGAAGCTTTCTTT. This encodes CASSTWGGSNYNTEAFF. The complete variable domain, with remaining parts taken from reference TRBV19 and TRBJ1-1, reads DGGITQSPKYLFRKEGQNVTLSCEQNLNHDAMYWYRQDPGQGLRLIYYSQIVNDFQKGDIAEGYSVSREKKESFPLTVTSAQKNPTAFYLCASSTWGGSNYNTEAFFGQGTRLTVV.

V gene TRBV5-4 combines with J gene TRBJ1-2; D unresolved. Germline CDR1 is SGHNT and CDR2 is YYREEE (reference sequence). This CDR3 comprises 14 residues. V lost 2 bases and J lost 2, with 10 bases in between. The CDR3 spells CASSFSALNYGYTF. As DNA, the CDR3 is TGTGCCAGCAGCTTTTCCGCCCTAAACTATGGCTACACCTTC. Full variable domain (remainder filled in from reference TRBV5-4 and TRBJ1-2): ETGVTQSPTHLIKTRGQQVTLRCSSQSGHNTVSWYQQALGQGPQFIFQYYREEENGRGNFPPRFSGLQFPNYSSELNVNALELDDSALYLCASSFSALNYGYTFGSGTRLTVV.

The chain recombines TRBV28 with TRBJ2-3; 8 bases fit TRBD2. From germline, CDR1 is MDHEN and CDR2 SYDVKM. There are 14 residues in the CDR3. The V segment lost 4 bases and the J segment 5 bases; nucleotides outside the gene matches: 5. Here the CDR3 DNA reads TGTGCCAGCAGTTCCCAGCGGGAGTTAGATACGCAGTATTTT. Translated, it gives CASSSQRELDTQYF.

The chain carries TRBV13 and TRBJ2-1, with D tentatively TRBD1 (7 bases). The CDR3 runs 15 residues. Trimming removed 5 bases at V and 6 bases at J, with 17 bases between. Germline V gene data show CDR1 as PRHDT and CDR2 as FYEKMQ (reference sequence). The CDR3 reads CASSGGTEPLNEQFF. In DNA, the CDR3 is TGTGCCAGCAGCGGAGGGACAGAACCGCTCAATGAGCAGTTCTTC.

The V gene is TRBV5-1, the J gene TRBJ2-7; 7 bases align to TRBD1. Germline lookup yields CDR1 SGHRS and CDR2 YFSETQ. V shed 1 base, J shed 1 base, and the junction held 2 bases outside the gene matches. CDR3 size: 14 residues. As DNA, the CDR3 is TGCGCCAGCAGCTTGCCAGGGGGTTCCTACGAGCAGTACTTC. It yields the protein CASSLPGGSYEQYF.

The rearrangement joins TRBV29-1 to TRBJ2-1, with 7 bases lining up with TRBD2. The V gene end was trimmed by 4 bases and the J gene end by 3 bases; junction bases not matched to a gene: 6. Germline assignment: CDR1 SQVTM and CDR2 ANQGSEA. The CDR3 extends over 14 amino acids. In DNA form, the CDR3 reads TGCAGCGTTGTAGCGGGCAGCTTCTACAATGAGCAGTTCTTC. This codes for CSVVAGSFYNEQFF.

The chain employs TRBV11-2 and TRBJ1-4, with D unclear. The CDR3 runs 14 residues. Germline-derived CDR1 and CDR2 are SGHAT and FQNNGV. Trimming removed 2 bases from V and 8 bases from J, with 12 bases in between. CDR3 DNA sequence: TGTGCCAGCAGCTTATCCTCGGGTGAAGAAAAACTGTTTTTT. It codes for CASSLSSGEEKLFF.

The rearrangement uses TRBV30 and TRBJ1-4; TRBD1 matches at 7 bases. Germline V gene data show CDR1 as GTSNPN and CDR2 as SVGIG (reference sequence). This CDR3 region has 12 residues. V lost 3 bases, J lost 8 bases, and 3 bases stayed unmatched. The CDR3 is CAWSAQGEKLFF. The DNA for the CDR3 is TGTGCCTGGAGCGCACAGGGGGAAAAACTGTTTTTT.

The gene calls are TRBV7-8 and TRBJ2-7; tentatively, D is TRBD1 (6 bases). Germline-derived CDR1 and CDR2 are SGHVS and FQNEAQ. The CDR3 contains 17 residues. V lost 1 base and J 3 bases, leaving 19 bases between the germline ends. CDR3: CASSLGGDRMIYYEQYF. The CDR3 DNA reads as TGTGCCAGCAGCTTAGGGGGCGACAGGATGATCTACTACGAGCAGTACTTC.

This chain joins TRBV5-1 and TRBJ2-3; TRBD2 might be the D (5 bases). The germline gives CDR1 SGHRS, CDR2 YFSETQ. V was clipped by 9 bases and J by 4 bases, with 21 bases between them. CDR3 length: 15 residues. The DNA of the CDR3 is TGCGCCACCTCCTTGAGTCCGGGAAGCGCAGATACGCAGTATTTT. It encodes CATSLSPGSADTQYF.

In this sample, this clone turned up once. This chain uses TRBV2 with TRBJ2-7; no reliable D call. V shed 5 bases and J shed 3 bases, with 5 bases lying between them. The germline gives CDR1 SNHLY, CDR2 FYNNEI. This CDR3 has 11 amino acids. CDR3 amino acids: CASSPSYEQYF. The CDR3 nucleotides read TGTGCCAGCAGTCCAAGCTACGAGCAGTACTTC.

The chain recombines TRBV11-3 with TRBJ2-2; 8 nucleotides line up with TRBD1. J lost 6 bases, V lost 5 bases, and 8 bases had no gene match. Germline CDR1 and CDR2: SGHNT and YENEEA. This CDR3 is 15 amino acids long. Here the CDR3 DNA reads TGTGCCAGCAGCGCAGGGGGCTGGGAGGCCGGGGAGCTGTTTTTT. Amino acids: CASSAGGWEAGELFF.

This chain connects TRBV7-2 to TRBJ1-1, with TRBD1 matching 7 bases. Trimming at V came to 5 bases and at J to 0 bases, leaving 9 bases not matched to a gene. This CDR3 has 16 residues. In germline, CDR1 is SGHTA, CDR2 FQGNSA. DNA for the CDR3: TGTGCCAGCAGCCGCACGGGACAGATCATGAACACTGAAGCTTTCTTT. It translates to CASSRTGQIMNTEAFF.

This clone was observed a single time. The germline gene is not matched at one end of the junction; a read error may be the cause. This specimen includes other DNA sequences encoding the same CDR3. The chain has TRBV2 and TRBJ1-5, with 8 bases that match TRBD1. CDR1 is SNHLY and CDR2 is FYNNEI in the germline V gene. The CDR3 extends over 15 amino acids. CDR3 in DNA: TGTGCCAGCGGGTTCACAGGGGGTGGCAACCAGCCCCAGCATTTT. Amino acid sequence: CASGFTGGGNQPQHF.

The V call is TRBV6-6, the J call TRBJ2-7; TRBD1 aligns across 8 bases. Germline CDR1 MNHNY, CDR2 SVGAGI (reference sequence). The CDR3 has 15 residues. Unmatched junction bases numbered 7, after V lost 6 bases and J lost 0 bases. CDR3 nucleotide sequence: TGTGCCAGCAGGGTCGGACAGGGTAGCTCCTACGAGCAGTACTTC. Encoded protein: CASRVGQGSSYEQYF.

This chain joins TRBV28 and TRBJ2-5; 7 bases are a match to TRBD2. V shed 5 bases and J 4 bases; nucleotides not matched to a gene: 10. CDR3 length: 15 amino acids. CDR1 MDHEN and CDR2 SYDVKM come from the germline V gene. The CDR3 loop is CASSRSGTAGETQYF. The CDR3 DNA reads as TGTGCCAGCAGTCGGAGCGGGACGGCGGGAGAGACCCAGTACTTC.

V gene TRBV7-3 combines with J gene TRBJ2-1, with D unresolved. Trimming cost V 5 bases and J 4 bases, with 12 bases left between them. The length of the CDR3 is 14 residues. In germline, CDR1 is SGHTA, CDR2 FQGTGA. CDR3 sequence (DNA): TGTGCCAGCAGCCCCACGGGCGTTTACAATGAGCAGTTCTTC. It translates to CASSPTGVYNEQFF.

The chain employs TRBV5-1 and TRBJ2-5, with TRBD1 identical over 8 bases. Germline CDR1 is SGHRS and CDR2 is YFSETQ. The CDR3 totals 16 residues. Trimming took 0 bases from V and 0 from J; bases not matched to a gene: 4. The CDR3 spells CASSLAPGGDQETQYF. CDR3 coding DNA: TGCGCCAGCAGCTTGGCCCCAGGGGGCGACCAAGAGACCCAGTACTTC.

The chain couples TRBV6-6 to TRBJ1-1; D gene ambiguous. There are 14 residues in the CDR3. CDR1 is MNHNY and CDR2 is SVGAGI in the germline V gene (reference sequence). V lost 2 bases, J lost 3 bases, and 10 bases lay in between. This CDR3 reads CASSYSPGHTEAFF. The CDR3 DNA reads TGTGCCAGCAGTTACAGTCCTGGGCACACTGAAGCTTTCTTT.